This is a list of T cell receptor beta chains from one sample in a study of blood T cell repertoires in COVID-19. Sequencing used immunoSEQ multiplex PCR; TCRdb keeps in-frame clones, though not all of them. The table includes 250,000 to 300,000 clones, more than 75% detected once. Sequencing was performed on PBMCs or T cells enriched from blood (not recorded which). The receptors shown here come from a woman aged 40-49 years with acute COVID-19. The CDR3 runs from the conserved cysteine through the conserved F or W. Fields, in order: V gene, D gene, J gene, clone size, CDR3 DNA, CDR3 protein. The D gene is left open where the match is weak. Where a row states a size, it is once, few, many or the class of an expanded clone; other rows omit it.

TRBV28	NA	TRBJ1-2	NA	TGTGCCAACCGGGATCTTAACTATGGCTACACCTTC	CANRDLNYGYTF
TRBV7-2	NA	TRBJ1-5	NA	TGTGCCAGCAGCTTAGGATCTAATAGCAATCAGCCCCAGCATTTT	CASSLGSNSNQPQHF
TRBV6-6	TRBD2	TRBJ2-1	NA	TGTGCCAGCAGTTCAGATAGCGGGATTATCTACAATGAGCAGTTCTTC	CASSSDSGIIYNEQFF
TRBV29-1	NA	TRBJ2-2	NA	TGCAGCGTTGGGTACACGGGGGCCGGGGAGCTGTTTTTT	CSVGYTGAGELFF
TRBV9	NA	TRBJ1-5	NA	TGTGCCAGCAGCTTAAAGGGGCACTCCAATCAGCCCCAGCATTTT	CASSLKGHSNQPQHF
TRBV18	TRBD2	TRBJ2-1	NA	TGCGCCAGCTCACCCGGACTAGCGGCCTACAATGAGCAGTTCTTC	CASSPGLAAYNEQFF
TRBV19	NA	TRBJ1-2	NA	TGTGCCAGTAGTATAGAGTGGAGTAACTATGGCTACACCTTC	CASSIEWSNYGYTF
TRBV21-1	NA	TRBJ1-1	NA	TGTGCCAGCAGCAGACCGGAGGACAGTTTGAACACTGAAGCTTTCTTT	CASSRPEDSLNTEAFF
TRBV4-1	NA	TRBJ2-7	NA	TGCGCCAGCAGGAGGGGTCCGGGGGACTACGAGCAGTACTTC	CASRRGPGDYEQYF
TRBV5-4	NA	TRBJ1-1	NA	TGTGCCAGCAGCCAATTGACACTGAACACTGAAGCTTTCTTT	CASSQLTLNTEAFF
TRBV5-5	TRBD2	TRBJ2-5	NA	TGTGCCAGCAGCATGGGACTATCCCCCGGAGAGACCCAGTACTTC	CASSMGLSPGETQYF
TRBV3-1/TRBV3-2	TRBD2	TRBJ2-1	NA	TGTGCCAGCAGCCTCGAACGCGGGGGAGACTACAATGAGCAGTTCTTC	CASSLERGGDYNEQFF
TRBV19	NA	TRBJ1-1	NA	TGTGCCAGTAGTGCCTTTCCCGGGGGAGGAACTGAAGCTTTCTTT	CASSAFPGGGTEAFF
TRBV24-1	TRBD2	TRBJ2-3	NA	TGTGCCACCAGTGCCCCTGCCAAAAGATCTGGGACTAGCAGCACAGATACGCAGTATTTT	CATSAPAKRSGTSSTDTQYF
TRBV19	NA	TRBJ1-1	NA	TGTGCCAGTAGGAAGATCCGGGACACCCAGAACACTGAAGCTTTCTTT	CASRKIRDTQNTEAFF
TRBV28	NA	TRBJ2-7	NA	TGTGCCAGCACAGCACAGAACCCCTACGAGCAGTACTTC	CASTAQNPYEQYF
TRBV18	NA	TRBJ1-2	few	TGTGCCAGCTCACCACCATCAGGGTCGGTCTATGGCTACACCTTC	CASSPPSGSVYGYTF
TRBV14	TRBD2	TRBJ2-3	NA	TGTGCCAGCAGTGGATATAGCGGGGGGGCCACAGATACGCAGTATTTT	CASSGYSGGATDTQYF
TRBV30	NA	TRBJ2-7	NA	TGTGCCTGGAGTATAAGGGGTGTAGCCGAGCAGTACTTC	CAWSIRGVAEQYF
TRBV5-1	NA	TRBJ1-1	NA	TGCGCCAGCAGCGCCGAGGATTTATACACTGAAGCTTTCTTT	CASSAEDLYTEAFF
TRBV18	TRBD1	TRBJ1-6	NA	TGTGCCAGCTCACCCAGGGGGCAAGGGTCACCCCTCCACTTT	CASSPRGQGSPLHF
TRBV5-1	TRBD1	TRBJ1-1	NA	TGCGCCAGCAGCCACCGGGACAGGGGGCAGACTGAAGCTTTCTTT	CASSHRDRGQTEAFF
TRBV21-1	NA	TRBJ1-2	NA	TGTGCCAGCAGCCCGGGACAGGGGATTTATGGCTACACCTTC	CASSPGQGIYGYTF
TRBV28	TRBD1	TRBJ1-2	NA	TGTGCCAGCAGCGCGATTACAGGGGGTTTGAACTATGGCTACACCTTC	CASSAITGGLNYGYTF
TRBV19	NA	TRBJ1-5	NA	TGTGCCAGTAGTATAAGGGGCAGCAATCAGCCCCAGCATTTT	CASSIRGSNQPQHF
TRBV7-9	TRBD1	TRBJ2-7	NA	TGTGCCAGCAGCTACGGGACAGTTGGCTCCTACGAGCAGTACTTC	CASSYGTVGSYEQYF
TRBV5-5	NA	TRBJ1-1	NA	TGTGCCAGCAGCCCCCCCTTAAAGAACACTGAAGCTTTCTTT	CASSPPLKNTEAFF
TRBV6-5	TRBD2	TRBJ2-3	NA	TGTGCCAGCAAGGAGCGGGGGGGCCTCGATACGCAGTATTTT	CASKERGGLDTQYF
TRBV9	NA	TRBJ1-2	NA	TGTGCCAGCAGCGCAGGGCAGTTCGCTTCACCTAACTATGGCTACACCTTC	CASSAGQFASPNYGYTF
TRBV7-8	NA	TRBJ1-5	NA	TGTGCCAGCAGCTTCCACCCTGGACAGACCAATCAGCCCCAGCATTTT	CASSFHPGQTNQPQHF
TRBV30	NA	TRBJ2-7	NA	TGTGCCTGGAGCGATGGGGGCTTAAGTCGCGAGCAGTACTTC	CAWSDGGLSREQYF
TRBV20-1	NA	TRBJ1-1	NA	TGCAGTGCCGTAGGGGCTGAAGCTTTCTTT	CSAVGAEAFF
TRBV7-3	TRBD2	TRBJ2-3	NA	TGTGCCAGCAGGAGGGGCGGGGGACCCACAGATACGCAGTATTTT	CASRRGGGPTDTQYF
TRBV7-2	NA	TRBJ2-2	NA	TGTGCCAGCTGTCGACAGGAACTGAACACCGGGGAGCTGTTTTTT	CASCRQELNTGELFF
TRBV9	TRBD1	TRBJ1-3	NA	TGTGCCAGCAGCGAACAGGGGTCCGGTAACACCATATATTTT	CASSEQGSGNTIYF
TRBV27	NA	TRBJ1-2	NA	TGTGCCAGCAGTTTGGCAGGGCCCTTTAACTATGGCTACACCTTC	CASSLAGPFNYGYTF
TRBV6-5	NA	TRBJ2-2	NA	TGTGCCAGCAGTCCATCCCGTGGCGGGTCCGGGGAGCTGTTTTTT	CASSPSRGGSGELFF
TRBV12-5	NA	TRBJ2-5	NA	TGTGCTAGCCAGCAGGGTGGGATAGAGACCCAGTACTTC	CASQQGGIETQYF
TRBV7-9	TRBD1	TRBJ1-1	NA	TGTGCCAGCAGCCCGACAGGGGACACTGAAGCTTTCTTT	CASSPTGDTEAFF
TRBV25-1	TRBD2	TRBJ2-2	NA	TGTGCCAGCAAGGGCAGGGAGGGGACCGGGGAGCTGTTTTTT	CASKGREGTGELFF
TRBV18	NA	TRBJ2-2	NA	TGTGCCAGCTCCATGATACAGGGGAACACCGGGGAGCTGTTTTTT	CASSMIQGNTGELFF
TRBV9	TRBD1	TRBJ2-7	few	TGTGCCAGCAGCTCGGGACAGTTTGTAGACGAGCAGTACTTC	CASSSGQFVDEQYF
TRBV27	NA	TRBJ1-6	NA	TGTGCCAGCAGGGGAGGGGGCTATAATTCACCCCTCCACTTT	CASRGGGYNSPLHF
TRBV3-1/TRBV3-2	TRBD1	TRBJ1-2	once	TGTGCCAGCAGCCAAGATCAGGACAGGGCGAACTATGGCTACACCTTC	CASSQDQDRANYGYTF
TRBV11-2	TRBD1	TRBJ1-6	NA	TGTGCCAGCAGCTTGGGACAGAATAATTCACCCCTCCACTTT	CASSLGQNNSPLHF
TRBV28	NA	TRBJ1-1	NA	TGTGCCAGCAGTTTAGTCGGGCGAGGGAACATGAACACTGAAGCTTTCTTT	CASSLVGRGNMNTEAFF
TRBV27	TRBD2	TRBJ2-1	NA	TGTGCCAGCAGTTTAGACGGGAGGGCCTATGATGAGCAGTTCTTC	CASSLDGRAYDEQFF
TRBV30	TRBD1	TRBJ1-1	NA	TGTGCCTGGAGCAGGGACAGGGGGGACGCTGAAGCTTTCTTT	CAWSRDRGDAEAFF
TRBV12-3/TRBV12-4	NA	TRBJ1-1	NA	TGTGCCAGCAGTTCCCAGGGGAACACTGAAGCTTTCTTT	CASSSQGNTEAFF
TRBV7-6	NA	TRBJ2-7	NA	TGTGCCAGCAGCTCGAGCTCCTACGAGCAGTACTTC	CASSSSSYEQYF
TRBV5-5	TRBD1	TRBJ1-1	NA	TGTGCCAGCAGCTTCCATCCGACAGGGATGAACACTGAAGCTTTCTTT	CASSFHPTGMNTEAFF
TRBV7-9	NA	TRBJ2-3	NA	TGTGCCAGCAGCCCCGCTCGAGGGAGCACAGATACGCAGTATTTT	CASSPARGSTDTQYF
TRBV15	NA	TRBJ2-3	once	TGTGCCACCAGCGCACAGGGGGGGAGCACAGATACGCAGTATTTT	CATSAQGGSTDTQYF
TRBV29-1	NA	TRBJ1-1	NA	TGCAGCGTGCACCACATGAACACTGAAGCTTTCTTT	CSVHHMNTEAFF
TRBV12-3/TRBV12-4	NA	TRBJ2-3	NA	TGTGCCAGCAGTAAGACAGGAGATACGCAGTATTTT	CASSKTGDTQYF
TRBV11-2	TRBD1	TRBJ2-7	NA	TGTGCCAGCAGCGACGTGGACAGGGTCGAGCAGTACTTC	CASSDVDRVEQYF
TRBV19	TRBD1	TRBJ2-7	NA	TGTGCCAGTAGTATGGGACAGCAACCTCTTGGGCAGTACTTC	CASSMGQQPLGQYF
TRBV25-1	NA	TRBJ1-3	NA	TGTGCCAGCTCCCGCCATGCGGGGACCGGAAACACCATATATTTT	CASSRHAGTGNTIYF
TRBV9	NA	TRBJ2-3	NA	TGTGCCAGCAGCGTCGGGAACGGGAGACCCCCAGATACGCAGTATTTT	CASSVGNGRPPDTQYF